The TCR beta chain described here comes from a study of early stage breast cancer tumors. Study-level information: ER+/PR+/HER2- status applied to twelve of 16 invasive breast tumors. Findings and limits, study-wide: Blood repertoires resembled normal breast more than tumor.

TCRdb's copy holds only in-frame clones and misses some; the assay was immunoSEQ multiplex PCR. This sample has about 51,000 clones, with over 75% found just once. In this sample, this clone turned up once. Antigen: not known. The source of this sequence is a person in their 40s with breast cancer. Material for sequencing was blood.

This CDR3 reads CSVRDRGSYEQYF. CDR3 nucleotide sequence: TGCAGCGTTCGGGACAGGGGATCCTACGAGCAGTACTTC. The chain recombines TRBV29-1 with TRBJ2-7; 10 bases are a match to TRBD1. CDR3 size: 13 residues. The germline V gene has CDR1 SQVTM and CDR2 ANQGSEA. J was trimmed by 1 base and V by 5 bases; bases with no gene match: 2.